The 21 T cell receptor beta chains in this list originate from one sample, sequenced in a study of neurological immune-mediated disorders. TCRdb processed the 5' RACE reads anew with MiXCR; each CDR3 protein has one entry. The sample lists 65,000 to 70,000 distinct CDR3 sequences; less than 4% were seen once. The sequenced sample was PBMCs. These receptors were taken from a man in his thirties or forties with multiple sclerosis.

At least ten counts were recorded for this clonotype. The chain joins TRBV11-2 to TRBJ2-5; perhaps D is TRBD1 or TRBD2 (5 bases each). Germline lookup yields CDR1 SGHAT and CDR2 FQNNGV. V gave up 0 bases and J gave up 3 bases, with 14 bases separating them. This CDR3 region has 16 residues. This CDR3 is CASSLDLGMGEETQYF. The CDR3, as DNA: TGTGCCAGCAGCTTAGACCTTGGGATGGGGGAAGAGACCCAGTACTTC.

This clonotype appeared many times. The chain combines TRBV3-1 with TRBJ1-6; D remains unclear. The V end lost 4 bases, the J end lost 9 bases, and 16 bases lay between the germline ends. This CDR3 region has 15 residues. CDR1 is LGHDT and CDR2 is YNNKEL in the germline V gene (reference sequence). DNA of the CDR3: TGTGCCAGCAGCCCCACTTCGAGCCGGCCTTCACCCCTCCACTTT. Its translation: CASSPTSSRPSPLHF.

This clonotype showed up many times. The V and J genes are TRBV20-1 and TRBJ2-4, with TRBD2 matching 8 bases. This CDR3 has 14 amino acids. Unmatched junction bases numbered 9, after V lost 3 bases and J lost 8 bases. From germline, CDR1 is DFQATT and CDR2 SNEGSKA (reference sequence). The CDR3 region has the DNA TGCAGTGCTAGGCACCGGGGGGGGGTGGACATTCAGTACTTC. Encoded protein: CSARHRGGVDIQYF.

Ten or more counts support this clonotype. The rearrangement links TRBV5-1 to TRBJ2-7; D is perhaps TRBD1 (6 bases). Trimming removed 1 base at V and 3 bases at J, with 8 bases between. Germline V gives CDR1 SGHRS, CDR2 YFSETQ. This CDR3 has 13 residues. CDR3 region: CASSLTGLYEQYF. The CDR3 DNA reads TGCGCCAGCAGCTTGACAGGGCTCTACGAGCAGTACTTC.

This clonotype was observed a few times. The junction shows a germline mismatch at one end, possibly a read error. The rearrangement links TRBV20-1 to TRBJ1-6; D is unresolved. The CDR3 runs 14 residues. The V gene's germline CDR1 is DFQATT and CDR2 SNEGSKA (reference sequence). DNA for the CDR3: TGCAGTGCTAGCCAAGCTCCCCCAAATTCACCCCTCAACTTT. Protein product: CSASQAPPNSPLNF.

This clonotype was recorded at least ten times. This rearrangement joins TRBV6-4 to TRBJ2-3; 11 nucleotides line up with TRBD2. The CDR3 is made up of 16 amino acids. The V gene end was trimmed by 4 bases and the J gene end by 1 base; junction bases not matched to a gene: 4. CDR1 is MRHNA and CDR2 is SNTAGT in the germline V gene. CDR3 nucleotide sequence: TGTGCCAGCAGTGTCTCGACTAGCGGGGGCACAGATACGCAGTATTTT. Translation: CASSVSTSGGTDTQYF.

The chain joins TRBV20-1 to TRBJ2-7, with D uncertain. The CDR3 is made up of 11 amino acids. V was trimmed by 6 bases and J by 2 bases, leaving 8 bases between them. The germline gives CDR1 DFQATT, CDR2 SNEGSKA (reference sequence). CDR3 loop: CSAPTAYEQYF. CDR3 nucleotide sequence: TGCAGTGCCCCAACCGCCTACGAGCAGTACTTC.

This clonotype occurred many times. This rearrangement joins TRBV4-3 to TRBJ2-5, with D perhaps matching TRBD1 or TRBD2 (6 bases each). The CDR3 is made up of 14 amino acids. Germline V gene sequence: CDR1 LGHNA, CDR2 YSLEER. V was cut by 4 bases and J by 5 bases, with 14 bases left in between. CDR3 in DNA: TGCGCCAGCAGCCCCGGGGGCCCGGGGGAGACCCAGTACTTC. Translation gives CASSPGGPGETQYF.

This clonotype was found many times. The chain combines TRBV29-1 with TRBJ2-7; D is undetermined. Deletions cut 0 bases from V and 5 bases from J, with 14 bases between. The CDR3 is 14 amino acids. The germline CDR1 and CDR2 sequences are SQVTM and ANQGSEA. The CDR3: CSVEDPSSFNEQYF. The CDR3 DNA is TGCAGCGTTGAAGATCCGAGCAGTTTCAACGAGCAGTACTTC.

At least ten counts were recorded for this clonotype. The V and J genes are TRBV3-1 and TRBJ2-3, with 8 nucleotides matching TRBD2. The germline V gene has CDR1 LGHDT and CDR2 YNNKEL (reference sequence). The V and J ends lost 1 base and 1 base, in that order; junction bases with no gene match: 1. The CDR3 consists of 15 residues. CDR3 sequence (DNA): TGTGCCAGCAGCCAAGCCGGGGGGGGCACAGATACGCAGTATTTT. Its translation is CASSQAGGGTDTQYF.

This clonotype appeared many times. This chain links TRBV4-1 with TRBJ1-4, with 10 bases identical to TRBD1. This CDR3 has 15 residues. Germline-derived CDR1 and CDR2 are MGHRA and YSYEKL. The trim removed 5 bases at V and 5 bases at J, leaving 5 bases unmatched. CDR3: CASSGRQGANEKLFF. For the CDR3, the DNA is TGCGCCAGCAGCGGACGACAGGGGGCAAATGAAAAACTGTTTTTT.

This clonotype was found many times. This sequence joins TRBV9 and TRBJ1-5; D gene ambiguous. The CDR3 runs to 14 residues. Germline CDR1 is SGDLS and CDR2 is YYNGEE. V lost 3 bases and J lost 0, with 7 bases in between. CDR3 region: CASSEENSNQPQHF. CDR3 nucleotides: TGTGCCAGCAGCGAGGAAAATAGCAATCAGCCCCAGCATTTT.

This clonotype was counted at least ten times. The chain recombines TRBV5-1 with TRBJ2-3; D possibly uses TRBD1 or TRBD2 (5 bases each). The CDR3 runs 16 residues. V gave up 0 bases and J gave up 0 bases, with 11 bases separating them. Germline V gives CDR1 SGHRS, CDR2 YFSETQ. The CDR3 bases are TGCGCCAGCAGCTTGGCAGGGAGTGGAAGCACAGATACGCAGTATTTT. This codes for CASSLAGSGSTDTQYF. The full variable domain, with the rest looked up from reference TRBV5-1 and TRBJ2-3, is KAGVTQTPRYLIKTRGQQVTLSCSPISGHRSVSWYQQTPGQGLQFLFEYFSETQRNKGNFPGRFSGRQFSNSRSEMNVSTLELGDSALYLCASSLAGSGSTDTQYFGPGTRLTVL.

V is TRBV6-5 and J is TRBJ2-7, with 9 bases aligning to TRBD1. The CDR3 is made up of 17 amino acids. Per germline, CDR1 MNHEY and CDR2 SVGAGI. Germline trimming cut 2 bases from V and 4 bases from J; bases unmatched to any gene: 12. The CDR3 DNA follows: TGTGCCAGCAGTTACGAACCCCCGGGACAGGGCGGGTACGAGCAGTACTTC. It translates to CASSYEPPGQGGYEQYF.

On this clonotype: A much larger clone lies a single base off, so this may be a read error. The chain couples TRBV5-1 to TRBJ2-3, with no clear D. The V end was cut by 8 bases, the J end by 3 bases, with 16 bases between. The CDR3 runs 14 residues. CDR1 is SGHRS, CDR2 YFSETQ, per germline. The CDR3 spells CARTARPETDTQYF. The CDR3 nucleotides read TGCGCCAGAACGGCTCGGCCCGAGACAGATACGCAGTATTTT.

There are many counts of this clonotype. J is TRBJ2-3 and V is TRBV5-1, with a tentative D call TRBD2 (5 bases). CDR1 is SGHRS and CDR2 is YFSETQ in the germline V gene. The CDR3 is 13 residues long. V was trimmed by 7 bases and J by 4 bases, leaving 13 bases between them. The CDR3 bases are TGCGCCAGCTCGCGGGTTCTCGCAGATACGCAGTATTTT. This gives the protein CASSRVLADTQYF.

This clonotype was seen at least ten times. For the CDR3, the DNA is TGTGCCAGCAGCTTAGACGGAACGGCTTATTACGAGCAGTACTTC. Its protein is CASSLDGTAYYEQYF. The rearrangement links TRBV7-9 to TRBJ2-7; no reliable D call. This CDR3 spans 15 amino acids. Trimming cost V 1 base and J 4 bases, with 14 bases left between them. Germline CDR1 and CDR2: SEHNR and FQNEAQ (reference sequence).

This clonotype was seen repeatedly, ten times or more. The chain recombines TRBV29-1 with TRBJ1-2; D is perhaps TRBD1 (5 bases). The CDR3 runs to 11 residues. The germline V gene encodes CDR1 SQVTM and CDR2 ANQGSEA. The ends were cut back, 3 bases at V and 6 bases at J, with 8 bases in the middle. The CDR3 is CSVEQGDGYTF. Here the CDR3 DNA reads TGCAGCGTTGAGCAAGGGGATGGCTACACCTTC.

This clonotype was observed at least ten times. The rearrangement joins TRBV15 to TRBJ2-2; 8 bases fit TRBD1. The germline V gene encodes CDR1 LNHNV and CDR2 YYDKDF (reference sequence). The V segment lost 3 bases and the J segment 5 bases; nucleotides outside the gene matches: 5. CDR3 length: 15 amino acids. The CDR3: CATSRGDRRTGELFF. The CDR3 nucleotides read TGTGCCACCAGCAGGGGGGACAGGAGGACCGGGGAGCTGTTTTTT.

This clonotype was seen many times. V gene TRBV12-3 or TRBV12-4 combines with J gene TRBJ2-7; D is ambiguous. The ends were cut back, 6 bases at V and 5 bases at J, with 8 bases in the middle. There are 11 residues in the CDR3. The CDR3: CASSVFDEQYF. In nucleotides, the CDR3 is TGTGCCAGCAGCGTTTTCGACGAGCAGTACTTC.

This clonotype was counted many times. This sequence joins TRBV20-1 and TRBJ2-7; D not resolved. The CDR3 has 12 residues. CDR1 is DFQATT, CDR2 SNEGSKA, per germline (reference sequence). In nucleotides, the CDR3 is TGCAGCGTAGAAGTGAAAGGCTACGAGCAGTACTTC. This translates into CSVEVKGYEQYF.